These 15 T cell receptor beta chains were sequenced from one sample in a study of human T cells and chemical hapten exposure. TCRdb re-derived calls from the RACE reads in MiXCR, one entry per CDR3 protein. This table has some 79,000 distinct CDR3 sequences, about 7.5% appearing once. The time point denotes: patch test 1, 2 weeks after DPC sensitization. Described treatment: therapeutic diphenylcyclopropenone sensitization with weekly scalp DPC. The source was whole blood, collected in connection with sensitization to the hapten diphenylcyclopropenone (DPC). These receptors all come from a woman under 40 with alopecia areata. Some clones in this sample may be carry-over from other donors' samples.

A word on this clonotype: Possible read error: a much larger clone is one base away. The V gene is TRBV7-9, the J gene TRBJ1-1; D possibly corresponds to TRBD1 (5 bases). The CDR3 runs 14 residues. CDR1 is SEHNR, CDR2 FQNEAQ, per germline (reference sequence). The V end lost 5 bases, the J end lost 7 bases, and 17 bases lay between the germline ends. The CDR3 region is CASSARSGGLEAFF. The CDR3 bases are TGTGCCAGCAGCGCGCGTTCCGGGGGACTTGAAGCTTTCTTT. Filled out from reference TRBV7-9 and TRBJ1-1, the complete variable domain reads DTGVSQNPRHKITKRGQNVTFRCDPISEHNRLYWYRQTLGQGPEFLTYFQNEAQLEKSRLLSDRFSAERPKGSFSTLEIQRTEQGDSAMYLCASSARSGGLEAFFGQGTRLTVV.

This clonotype occurred a few times. The genes are TRBV3-1 and TRBJ1-4; D unclear. CDR1 LGHDT and CDR2 YNNKEL come from the germline V gene (reference sequence). There are 14 residues in the CDR3. Trimming removed 3 bases from V and 13 bases from J, with 18 bases in between. The CDR3 DNA sequence: TGTGCCAGCAGCCAGAGCTTGGGGAGGGTTGCACTGTTTTTT. Protein sequence: CASSQSLGRVALFF.

This clonotype was detected only a few times. This chain links TRBV10-3 with TRBJ1-2; D is uncertain. The germline V gene has CDR1 ENHRY and CDR2 SYGVKD. This CDR3 comprises 12 residues. Trimming stripped 3 bases from V and 3 bases from J, with 5 bases between. The CDR3 here is CAISDWDYGYTF. The CDR3 DNA sequence: TGTGCCATCAGTGATTGGGACTATGGCTACACCTTC.

This chain connects TRBV9 to TRBJ1-6, with D possibly matching TRBD1 (5 bases). The V gene's germline CDR1 is SGDLS and CDR2 YYNGEE. Trimming removed 1 base from V and 5 bases from J, with 10 bases in between. The CDR3 runs 15 residues. CDR3 in DNA: TGTGCCAGCAGCGTAAATGGGGGAAATAATTCACCCCTCCACTTT. This encodes CASSVNGGNNSPLHF.

This clonotype was detected only a few times. The genes are TRBV4-1 and TRBJ2-7; 8 bases agree with TRBD2. Trimming removed 0 bases from V and 3 bases from J; junction bases left unmatched: 4. The V gene's germline CDR1 is MGHRA and CDR2 YSYEKL. The CDR3 is 15 residues long. CDR3 nucleotides: TGCGCCAGCAGCCAAGAAGATAGCGGGGTCTACGAGCAGTACTTC. This sequence encodes CASSQEDSGVYEQYF.

The chain is built from TRBV5-1 and TRBJ2-5, with a weak D call TRBD2 (5 bases). V was trimmed by 4 bases and J by 2 bases, leaving 9 bases between them. Germline V gene lookup returns CDR1 SGHRS and CDR2 YFSETQ. The CDR3 consists of 13 residues. CDR3 loop: CASSGGLQETQYF. The DNA for the CDR3 is TGCGCCAGCAGCGGCGGGCTACAAGAGACCCAGTACTTC. Drawing the rest from reference TRBV5-1 and TRBJ2-5, the complete variable domain is KAGVTQTPRYLIKTRGQQVTLSCSPISGHRSVSWYQQTPGQGLQFLFEYFSETQRNKGNFPGRFSGRQFSNSRSEMNVSTLELGDSALYLCASSGGLQETQYFGPGTRLLVL.

This clonotype was detected a few times. The chain joins TRBV7-9 to TRBJ1-5, with D perhaps matching TRBD1 (5 bases). The CDR3 loop spans 14 amino acids. Germline V gene data show CDR1 as SEHNR and CDR2 as FQNEAQ (reference sequence). Trimming removed 5 bases from V and 5 bases from J, with 13 bases in between. The CDR3 spells CASSVGTVDQPQHF. The CDR3, as DNA: TGTGCCAGCAGCGTTGGGACGGTGGATCAGCCCCAGCATTTT.

The sample holds many counts of this clonotype. The chain carries TRBV5-1 and TRBJ1-1; no definite D call. The CDR3 is made up of 13 amino acids. Germline lookup yields CDR1 SGHRS and CDR2 YFSETQ. Trimming took off 6 bases at V and 6 bases at J, with 15 bases between the two ends. The CDR3 nucleotides read TGCGCCAGCACCCTGTCCGGGTTTTCTGAAGCTTTCTTT. Translation gives CASTLSGFSEAFF.

The V gene is TRBV20-1, the J gene TRBJ1-1; 7 bases are a match to TRBD1. Unmatched junction bases numbered 13, after V lost 5 bases and J lost 1 base. Germline V gene data show CDR1 as DFQATT and CDR2 as SNEGSKA (reference sequence). This CDR3 spans 16 amino acids. The CDR3 protein is CSASRNAGTANTEAFF. Written as DNA, the CDR3 is TGCAGTGCTTCGCGAAATGCCGGGACAGCGAACACTGAAGCTTTCTTT.

With regard to this clonotype: A much larger clone lies a single base off, so this may be a read error. This chain joins TRBV20-1 and TRBJ2-7, with unresolved D. This CDR3 comprises 12 residues. Trimming removed 0 bases at V and 5 bases at J, with 8 bases between. Germline V CDR1 and CDR2: DFQATT, SNEGSKA (reference sequence). CDR3 sequence (DNA): TGCAGTGCTAGAGAAGGCAGCGACGAGCAGTACTTC. This codes for CSAREGSDEQYF.

The table lists this clonotype with a few counts. CDR3 sequence (DNA): TGTGCCAGCAGCACTTACCTTACAGGGCGAGAGGGCTCTAACTATGGCTACACCTTC. Its translation is CASSTYLTGREGSNYGYTF. The V and J genes are TRBV21-1 and TRBJ1-2. TRBV21-1 is a listed pseudogene. This CDR3 has 19 residues.

This clonotype occurred once. The chain recombines TRBV7-2 with TRBJ2-1, with D possibly matching TRBD1 (6 bases). The V and J ends lost 1 base and 9 bases respectively, with 13 bases between them. Germline V gene sequence: CDR1 SGHTA, CDR2 FQGNSA. CDR3 size: 14 residues. CDR3: CASSLGVRGTEQFF. In nucleotides, the CDR3 is TGTGCCAGCAGCTTAGGTGTCAGGGGAACTGAGCAGTTCTTC. The full variable domain, completed using reference TRBV7-2 and TRBJ2-1, is GAGVSQSPSNKVTEKGKDVELRCDPISGHTALYWYRQSLGQGLEFLIYFQGNSAPDKSGLPSDRFSAERTGGSVSTLTIQRTQQEDSAVYLCASSLGVRGTEQFFGPGTRLTVL.

This clonotype was seen repeatedly, ten times or more. This chain connects TRBV2 to TRBJ2-3; the D call may be TRBD1 or TRBD2 (6 bases each). The germline V gene has CDR1 SNHLY and CDR2 FYNNEI. CDR3 length equals 15 residues. Trimming shortened V by 7 bases and J by 0 bases, and 14 bases separated the two germline ends. CDR3 region: CASKRAGQSTDTQYF. For the CDR3, the DNA is TGTGCCAGCAAGAGGGCGGGACAAAGCACAGATACGCAGTATTTT.

This clonotype was detected many times. The V gene is TRBV7-2, the J gene TRBJ2-5; D unresolved. The germline V gene has CDR1 SGHTA and CDR2 FQGNSA. CDR3 length: 15 amino acids. Between the trimmed V and J ends, which lost 1 base and 7 bases, there was a span of 16 bases. The CDR3 loop is CASSLGQSSGRTQYF. CDR3 nucleotides: TGTGCCAGCAGCTTAGGCCAGTCCTCCGGTAGGACCCAGTACTTC.

This clonotype was detected only a few times. The rearrangement joins TRBV10-3 to TRBJ1-6; TRBD1 is a possible D gene (6 bases). Trimming left V 2 bases short and J 14 bases short, with 13 bases between. There are 13 residues in the CDR3. Germline loops: CDR1 ENHRY, CDR2 SYGVKD. The DNA for the CDR3 is TGTGCCATCAGTGAGCCCCCAGGGGCAACCCTCCACTTT. As protein: CAISEPPGATLHF.